This T cell receptor (beta chain) was captured by sequencing in a study of blood T cell repertoires in COVID-19. The V gene's germline CDR1 is MNHEY and CDR2 SVGAGI. V lost 4 bases, J lost 0 bases, and 13 bases lay in between. This CDR3 contains 16 residues. Clones were read by immunoSEQ multiplex PCR, and TCRdb kept only the in-frame ones, dropping some. The repertoire holds roughly 350,000 clones, over 70% seen once, with more than 5% in the top ten. The rearrangement uses TRBV6-5 and TRBJ2-1; D is ambiguous. The sequencing input was peripheral blood. The origin of this receptor is a woman aged 45-60 years with COVID-19, enrolled during active disease. As DNA, the CDR3 is TGTGCCAGCAGTTCAAATCAGTGGAGCTCCTACAATGAGCAGTTCTTC. This sequence encodes CASSSNQWSSYNEQFF.